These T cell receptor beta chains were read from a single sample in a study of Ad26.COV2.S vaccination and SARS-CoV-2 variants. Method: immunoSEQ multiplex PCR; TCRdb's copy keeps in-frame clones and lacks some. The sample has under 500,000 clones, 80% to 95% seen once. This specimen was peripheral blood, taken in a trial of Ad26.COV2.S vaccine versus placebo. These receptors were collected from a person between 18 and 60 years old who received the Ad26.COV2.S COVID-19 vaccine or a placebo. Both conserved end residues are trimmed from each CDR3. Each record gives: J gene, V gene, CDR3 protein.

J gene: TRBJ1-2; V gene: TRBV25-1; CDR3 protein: ASSELWTSNYGYT
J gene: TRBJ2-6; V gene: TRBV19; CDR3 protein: ASSSQGSGANVLT
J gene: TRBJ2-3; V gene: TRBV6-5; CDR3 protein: ASSYSYTDTQY
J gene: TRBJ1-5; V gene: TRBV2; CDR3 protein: ASHEEGDSNQPQH
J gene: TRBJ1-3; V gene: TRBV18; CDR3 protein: ASSTTPGTNSGNTIY
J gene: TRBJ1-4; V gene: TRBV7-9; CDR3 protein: ASSLGVQLDEKLF
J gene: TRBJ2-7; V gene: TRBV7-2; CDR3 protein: ASSLQGPSGGAEQY
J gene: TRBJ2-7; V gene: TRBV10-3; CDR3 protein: AISEDYEQY
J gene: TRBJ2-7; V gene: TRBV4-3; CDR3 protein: ASSQDSRFHEVS
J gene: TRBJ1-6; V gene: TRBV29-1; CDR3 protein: SVAWVWGGRYNSPLH
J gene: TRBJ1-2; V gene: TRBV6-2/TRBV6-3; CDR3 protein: ASSGAYYGYT
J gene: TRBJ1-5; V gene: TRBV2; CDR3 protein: ASSEGDSNQPQH
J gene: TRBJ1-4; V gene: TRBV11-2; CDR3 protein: ASSVTGATNEKLF
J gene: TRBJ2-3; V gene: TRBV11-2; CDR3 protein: ASSLDRGGPDTQY
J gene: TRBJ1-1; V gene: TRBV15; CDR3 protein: ATSRAENTEAF
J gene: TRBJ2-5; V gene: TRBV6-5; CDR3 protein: ASSFLGRTSEFVQY
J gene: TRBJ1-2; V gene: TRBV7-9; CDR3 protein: ASSSSGGAYGYT
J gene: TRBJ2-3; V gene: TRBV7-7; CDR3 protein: ASSRLDSGTDTQY
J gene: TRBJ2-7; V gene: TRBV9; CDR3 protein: ASSVKAGFSYEQY
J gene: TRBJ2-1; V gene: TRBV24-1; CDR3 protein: ATSELSGQGRNEQF
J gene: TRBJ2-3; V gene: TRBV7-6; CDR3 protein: ASSRERGGWEGPDTQY
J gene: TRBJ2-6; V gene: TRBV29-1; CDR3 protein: SVEGNSGANVLT
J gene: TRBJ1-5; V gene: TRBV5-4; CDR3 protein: ASRTVLGQYSNQPQH
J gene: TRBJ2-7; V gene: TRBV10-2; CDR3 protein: ASRVGGSYEQY
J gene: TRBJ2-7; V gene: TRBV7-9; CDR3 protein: ASSRPRQGESYEQY
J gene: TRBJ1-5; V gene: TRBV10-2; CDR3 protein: ASSEWGGDQPQH
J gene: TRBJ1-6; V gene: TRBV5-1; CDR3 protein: ASSLVVSNSYNSPLH
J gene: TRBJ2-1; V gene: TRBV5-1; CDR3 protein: ASSLEVRSFYNEQF
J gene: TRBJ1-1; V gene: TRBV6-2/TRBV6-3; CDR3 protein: ASSLTERTEAF
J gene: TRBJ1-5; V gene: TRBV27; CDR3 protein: ASSLGGPYQPQH
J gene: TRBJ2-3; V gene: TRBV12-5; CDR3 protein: ASGRGQASTDTQY
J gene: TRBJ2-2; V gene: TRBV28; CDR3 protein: ASSSRPSKINTGELF
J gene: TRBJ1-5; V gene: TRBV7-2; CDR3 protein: ASSHLLDRDNQPQH
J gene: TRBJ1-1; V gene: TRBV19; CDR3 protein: ASSTPNGGNTEAF
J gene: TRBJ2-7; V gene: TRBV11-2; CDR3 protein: ASRLGGHEQY
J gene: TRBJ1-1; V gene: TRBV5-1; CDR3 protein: ASSPRTPGSRYTEAF
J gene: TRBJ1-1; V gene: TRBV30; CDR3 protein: AWISGGGLDAF
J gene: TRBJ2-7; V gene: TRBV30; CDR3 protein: AWSGTASSYEQY
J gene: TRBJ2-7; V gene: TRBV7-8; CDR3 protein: ASRIGYEQY
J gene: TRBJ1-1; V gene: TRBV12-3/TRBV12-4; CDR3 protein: ASSYDRAF
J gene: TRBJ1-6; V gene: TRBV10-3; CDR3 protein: AISELGSSYNSPLH
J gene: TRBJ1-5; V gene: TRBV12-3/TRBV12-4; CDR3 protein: ASSWGVNQPQH
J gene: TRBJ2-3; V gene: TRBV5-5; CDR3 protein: ASSLGRGPNTQY
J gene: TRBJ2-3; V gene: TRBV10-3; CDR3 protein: AISAPDTQY
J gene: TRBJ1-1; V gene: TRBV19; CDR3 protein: ASSWGNSATEAF
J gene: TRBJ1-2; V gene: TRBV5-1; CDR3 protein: ASSRTGDGYGYT
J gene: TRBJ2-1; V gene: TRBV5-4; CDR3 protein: ASSLSDNEQF
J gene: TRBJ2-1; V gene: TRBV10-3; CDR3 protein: AINPGSSYNEQF
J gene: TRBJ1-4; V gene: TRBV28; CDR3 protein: ASSYREKLF
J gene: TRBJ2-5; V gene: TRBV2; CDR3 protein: ASSEGIATFIKTQY